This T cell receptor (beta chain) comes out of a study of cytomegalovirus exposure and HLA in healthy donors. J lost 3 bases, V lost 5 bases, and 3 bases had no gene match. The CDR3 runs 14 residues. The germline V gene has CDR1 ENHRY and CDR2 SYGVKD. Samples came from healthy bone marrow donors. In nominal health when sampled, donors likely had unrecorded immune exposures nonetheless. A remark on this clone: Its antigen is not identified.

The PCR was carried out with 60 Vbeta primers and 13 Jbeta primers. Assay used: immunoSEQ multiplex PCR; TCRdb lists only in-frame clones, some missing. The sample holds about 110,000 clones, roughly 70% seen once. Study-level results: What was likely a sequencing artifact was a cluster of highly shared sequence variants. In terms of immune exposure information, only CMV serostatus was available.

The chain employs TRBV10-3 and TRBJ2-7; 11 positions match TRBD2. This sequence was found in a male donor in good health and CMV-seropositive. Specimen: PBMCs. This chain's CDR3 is CAISTGTSGYEQYF. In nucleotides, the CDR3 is TGTGCCATCAGTACCGGGACTAGCGGCTACGAGCAGTACTTC.